Listed below are T cell receptor beta chains from one sample, sequenced in a study of T-cell reconstitution after alpha-beta-depleted transplantation in children. TCRdb reprocessed the PCR reads via MiXCR and lists one record per CDR3 protein. The sample includes fewer than 200,000 distinct CDR3 sequences, over 5.5% of them seen just once. The sample here was PBMCs from the stem cell graft donor, taken from the stem cell graft. Receptors originate from a human donor who donated a stem cell graft to a child with Wiskott-Aldrich syndrome. The CDR3 runs from the conserved cysteine through the conserved F or W. D genes are given only for firm matches. Clone size is not always given. Where it is, it says once, few, many or a class for expanded clones.

J gene,clone size,D gene,V gene,CDR3 protein,CDR3 DNA
TRBJ1-4,many,NA,TRBV6-5,CASSTGATNEKLFF,TGTGCCAGCAGTACAGGTGCAACTAATGAAAAACTGTTTTTT
TRBJ2-5,many,TRBD1,TRBV20-1,CSAPTGGRETQYF,TGCAGTGCACCGACAGGGGGAAGAGAGACCCAGTACTTC
TRBJ2-7,many,TRBD2,TRBV11-2,CASSLFSGGLAGVLEQYF,TGTGCCAGCAGCTTATTTTCTGGCGGACTAGCGGGAGTGCTCGAGCAGTACTTC
TRBJ1-1,few,NA,TRBV5-1,CASSRVAAGTEAFF,TGCGCCAGCAGCCGTGTGGCGGCGGGCACTGAAGCTTTCTTT
TRBJ2-2,many,TRBD1,TRBV20-1,CSARDSVTGELFF,TGCAGTGCTCGGGACAGTGTCACCGGGGAGCTGTTTTTT
TRBJ1-5,many,TRBD1,TRBV27,CASSLLAGGQPQHF,TGTGCCAGCAGTTTATTGGCAGGGGGCCAGCCCCAGCATTTT
TRBJ2-2,many,NA,TRBV5-6,CASSLSSDSLVTGELFF,TGTGCCAGCAGCTTGAGTTCCGACTCTCTGGTCACCGGGGAGCTGTTTTTT
TRBJ2-1,few,TRBD1,TRBV3-1,CASSHLFGTGGLRPPYNEQFF,TGTGCCAGCAGCCACTTGTTTGGGACAGGGGGTTTACGGCCCCCATACAATGAGCAGTTCTTC
TRBJ1-2,many,NA,TRBV20-1,CSASVGTSGGYTF,TGCAGTGCTAGTGTCGGGACATCGGGTGGCTACACCTTC
TRBJ1-1,NA,TRBD1,TRBV29-1,CSVGGDRNTEAFF,TGCAGCGTCGGCGGGGACAGGAACACTGAAGCTTTCTTT
TRBJ1-2,many,NA,TRBV29-1,CSVDETSGYGYTF,TGCAGCGTTGATGAGACCTCCGGCTATGGCTACACCTTC
TRBJ1-1,many,NA,TRBV27,CASSRSQFNTEAFF,TGTGCCAGCAGTCGTTCTCAGTTTAACACTGAAGCTTTCTTT
TRBJ2-1,few,NA,TRBV12-3/TRBV12-4,CAGQQGSYNEQFF,TGTGCCGGTCAACAGGGTTCCTACAATGAGCAGTTCTTC
TRBJ1-3,NA,TRBD1,TRBV13,CASSAPGTGGSGNTIYF,TGTGCCAGCAGCGCCCCCGGGACAGGGGGCTCTGGAAACACCATATATTTT
TRBJ2-3,many,TRBD2,TRBV12-3/TRBV12-4,CASRPTSPFADTQYF,TGTGCCAGCAGGCCGACTAGCCCTTTTGCAGATACGCAGTATTTT
TRBJ1-1,NA,NA,TRBV25-1,CASRGWAVQDEAFF,TGTGCCAGCAGAGGGTGGGCTGTCCAAGATGAAGCTTTCTTT
TRBJ1-2,many,NA,TRBV25-1,CASSNRDAQRGYGYTF,TGTGCCAGCAGTAACCGGGACGCCCAAAGGGGCTATGGCTACACCTTC
TRBJ2-7,many,TRBD2,TRBV12-3/TRBV12-4,CASSLTSGSSYEQYF,TGTGCCAGCAGCCTGACTAGCGGCAGCTCCTACGAGCAGTACTTC
TRBJ2-2,many,TRBD1,TRBV14,CASRFGDSPTGELFF,TGTGCCAGCAGATTCGGGGACAGCCCCACCGGGGAGCTGTTTTTT
TRBJ1-2,many,NA,TRBV20-1,CSAINRVRYGYTF,TGCAGTGCTATTAACAGGGTCCGCTATGGCTACACCTTC
TRBJ1-2,NA,NA,TRBV27,CASSRPGQSRDGYTF,TGTGCCAGCAGTCGCCCCGGACAGTCTAGGGATGGCTACACCTTC
TRBJ2-1,few,NA,TRBV6-5,CASSYSWDNNEQFF,TGTGCCAGCAGTTACTCGTGGGATAACAATGAGCAGTTCTTC
TRBJ2-2,many,TRBD1,TRBV6-5,CASSYGTGTGNTGELFF,TGTGCCAGCAGTTACGGTACCGGGACAGGTAACACCGGGGAGCTGTTTTTT
TRBJ2-1,NA,TRBD2,TRBV5-1,CASSLIPLAGEYNEQFF,TGCGCCAGCAGCTTGATTCCCTTAGCGGGGGAATACAATGAGCAGTTCTTC
TRBJ1-1,many,NA,TRBV7-8,CASSPFGRGGPEAFF,TGTGCCAGCAGCCCCTTCGGGCGGGGCGGACCTGAAGCTTTCTTT
TRBJ2-7,many,NA,TRBV24-1,CATSDSDDNEQYF,TGTGCCACCAGTGATTCGGACGATAACGAGCAGTACTTC
TRBJ1-5,once,TRBD1,TRBV12-3/TRBV12-4,CASSPQGWGEQPQHF,TGTGCCAGCAGCCCACAGGGGTGGGGTGAGCAGCCCCAGCATTTT
TRBJ2-3,few,NA,TRBV5-1,CASSNGGGLPGMDTQYF,TGCGCCAGCAGCAATGGCGGGGGCCTCCCGGGGATGGATACGCAGTATTTT
TRBJ2-1,many,TRBD1,TRBV7-2,CASSFGQVFNEQFF,TGTGCCAGCAGTTTCGGACAGGTTTTCAATGAGCAGTTCTTC
TRBJ2-1,many,NA,TRBV12-3/TRBV12-4,CASSLGAGTPDEQFF,TGTGCCAGCAGTTTAGGGGCCGGGACGCCTGATGAGCAGTTCTTC
TRBJ2-1,many,TRBD2,TRBV18,CASSILKRAGIAGYNEQFF,TGTGCCAGCTCAATTCTCAAAAGGGCGGGGATAGCGGGCTACAATGAGCAGTTCTTC
TRBJ1-2,many,NA,TRBV15,CATSRGQVLEYGYTF,TGTGCCACCAGCAGAGGACAGGTTCTAGAATATGGCTACACCTTC
TRBJ1-5,many,NA,TRBV7-8,CASSLATGFSQPQHF,TGTGCCAGCAGCTTAGCCACAGGGTTTAGCCAGCCCCAGCATTTT
TRBJ1-1,few,NA,TRBV30,CAGGDREAFF,TGTGCCGGCGGGGATCGGGAAGCTTTCTTT
TRBJ2-2,many,TRBD1,TRBV5-1,CASSLRDRGSTGELFF,TGCGCCAGCAGCCTAAGGGACAGGGGGAGCACCGGGGAGCTGTTTTTT
TRBJ2-1,NA,NA,TRBV7-6,CASSSIRRNEQFF,TGTGCCAGCAGCTCCATCCGGCGGAATGAGCAGTTCTTC
TRBJ2-7,many,NA,TRBV5-1,CASSLLGTASYEQYF,TGCGCCAGCAGCTTACTGGGGACGGCCAGTTACGAGCAGTACTTC
TRBJ1-1,many,NA,TRBV5-6,CASSLVHGSEAFF,TGTGCCAGCAGCTTGGTACACGGATCTGAAGCTTTCTTT
TRBJ2-2,NA,TRBD1,TRBV3-1,CASSQVTGRNTGELFF,TGTGCCAGCAGCCAAGTGACAGGGCGGAACACCGGGGAGCTGTTTTTT
TRBJ2-1,many,NA,TRBV24-1,CATSGSEVHNEQFF,TGTGCCACCAGTGGAAGCGAAGTGCACAATGAGCAGTTCTTC
TRBJ1-1,many,NA,TRBV20-1,CSATRGAMNTEAFF,TGCAGTGCTACAAGGGGGGCGATGAACACTGAAGCTTTCTTT
TRBJ2-7,many,NA,TRBV20-1,CSAPDALEEQYF,TGCAGTGCCCCGGACGCACTAGAAGAGCAGTACTTC
TRBJ2-3,many,NA,TRBV12-3/TRBV12-4,CASSFGHGTDTQYF,TGTGCCAGCAGTTTTGGGCATGGCACAGATACGCAGTATTTT
TRBJ1-1,many,TRBD1,TRBV29-1,CSVAGTGTEAFF,TGCAGCGTTGCAGGGACAGGCACTGAAGCTTTCTTT
TRBJ2-3,many,NA,TRBV5-1,CASSLRGINTDTQYF,TGCGCCAGCAGCTTAAGGGGCATAAACACAGATACGCAGTATTTT
TRBJ2-3,many,TRBD2,TRBV7-9,CASSPHLGAGVTDTQYF,TGTGCCAGCAGTCCTCACTTGGGCGCGGGGGTCACAGATACGCAGTATTTT
TRBJ1-2,many,NA,TRBV29-1,CSVLGRGLNYGYTF,TGCAGCGTCCTGGGAAGGGGGTTAAACTATGGCTACACCTTC
TRBJ2-1,many,TRBD2,TRBV4-3,CASSQDAGLAGTEQFF,TGCGCCAGCAGCCAAGACGCGGGACTAGCGGGTACTGAGCAGTTCTTC
TRBJ2-5,NA,TRBD1,TRBV6-2/TRBV6-3,CASTPGGQGRSETQYF,TGTGCCAGCACCCCAGGAGGACAGGGGAGGTCTGAGACCCAGTACTTC
TRBJ1-1,many,NA,TRBV6-5,CASSYSRGGAEAFF,TGTGCCAGCAGTTACTCGAGAGGAGGGGCAGAAGCTTTCTTT